This TCR beta chain was observed in a study of shared clonotypes between healthy human individuals (dated by TCRdb to the early 2020s). With respect to the entire study: The cohort included a few men and a couple of women between 18 and 49 years of age. For each donor, three plates each were used for CD4 naive and CD4 memory, two plates were used for CD8 naive, and one plate was used for CD8 memory. The study deeply sequenced blood TCR repertoires of about five healthy adults to estimate repertoire size and the extent of clonotype sharing between individuals. To increase sequencing depth and limit assay-specific biases, different laboratories used diverse techniques to prepare libraries and sequence TCR repertoires. Per donor, leukapheresis produced somewhere between about 0.9 and 10 billion PBMCs.

This clone is a singleton in its sample. Its target antigen remains unknown. It has no much larger one-base neighbor in the sample; base qualities were not kept. The donors were healthy, HIV-negative adults with no recently reported acute infections or vaccinations. Only Caucasian adults living in Nashville, Tennessee, USA were represented among the donors. CD4+ T cells were enriched by magnetic negative selection, after which naive cells were positively selected on CD45RA and the negative fraction was taken as the memory subset. Blood was obtained by leukapheresis, after which PBMCs were separated by Ficoll-Histopaque density gradient centrifugation and cryopreserved in liquid nitrogen vapor phase. Analytical flow cytometry was used to check the purity and quantity of every magnetically sorted T cell population. Each sorted fraction had its genomic DNA isolated and then quantified by UV absorbance on a Nanodrop 2000c.

Using the deep immunoSEQ assay, TCR CDR3 regions were amplified from genomic DNA by multiplex PCR. For each cell subset, the extracted genomic DNA was distributed evenly across all wells of several immunoSEQ 96-well plates, and each plate served as one replicate. For sorted subsets, each replicate PCR was loaded with roughly 200 ng genomic DNA, equivalent to 30,000 or so T cell genomes. Purified libraries were quantified with a Qubit 3.0 fluorometer, sized on a Bioanalyzer 2100, and re-quantified with the KAPA Library Quantification kit. A separate single-read 150-cycle Illumina NextSeq 550 flow cell was used to sequence each immunoSEQ 96-well plate. The study's processing was this. The immunoSEQ output contained only junctional sequences without quality scores, so filtering could not match that applied to full-length reads. Sequences were annotated with PyIR, a Python wrapper for IgBLAST v1.9, using IMGT germline references to assign V/J genes and CDR3. Reads were filtered out if the reads had weak V/J assignments (E-value above 1e-6), no CDR3, stop codons, out-of-frame junctions, or ambiguous translated residues. A V3J clonotype was defined by an identical inferred V gene, J gene, and CDR3 amino acid sequence. Percentage overlap between repertoires was calculated by dividing the number of shared unique clonotypes by the size of the smaller repertoire. Richness of each repertoire was evaluated using RTK rarefaction, the Chao1 estimator, and Recon v2.1 estimates of unobserved clonotypes. OLGA was used to compute generation probabilities for all TCRbeta clonotypes that the gDNA method yielded from four donors. The source is immuneACCESS, and TCRdb retained only in-frame sequences with V and J called. Part of the clones is not carried over; for the studies checked, unresolved V genes explain less than half of this, and the remainder is unexplained. D and trimming come from the DNA, and the V and J calls and clone size come from that table. The sample includes roughly 650,000 clones, with around 97% observed a single time. Approximately 0.057% of the sample is held by the ten biggest clonotypes.

From the germline V gene, CDR1 is SGHVS and CDR2 is FNYEAQ. V was cut back by 5 bases and J by 7 bases, leaving a gap of 12 bases between them. Inclusive of the bounding cysteine and phenylalanine, the CDR3 is 13 residues long. CDR3 DNA is the only sequence kept; it has 39 bases, read in frame from the first base. The research as a whole found: Incomplete sequencing was indicated by rarefaction of sorted-subset datasets, despite the large sequencing depth. Only blood was sampled, and tissue TCR repertoires likely differ from those in blood. Pairwise subsampling indicated that sequencing depth was expected to affect the degree of clonotype sharing among donors. Estimated clonotype richness was generally larger for naive than for memory subsets. Compared with non-shared clonotypes, clonotypes shared by all four sorted-subset donors had higher generation probabilities. Because the study included only a small number of donors, the genetic and exposure-history diversity represented was limited. Around 5.4% of naive CD4, roughly 3.6% of naive CD8, 2.3% of memory CD4, and about 0.4% of memory CD8 clonotypes were shared across a handful of donors.

This clonotype was obtained from a woman aged 25 to 39 in good health. The V gene is TRBV7-6 and the J gene is TRBJ2-1; the D element might be TRBD1 or TRBD2, as each aligns at 5 bases. The sample consisted of naive CD4+ T cells sorted from blood. Reading the label with the study, this specimen's cell subset or site is: CD45RA+ positively selected. The DNA sequence is as follows: TGTGCCAGCAGCCAAGGGACCCTTAATGAGCAGTTCTTC. This translates into CASSQGTLNEQFF.